Detailed here is one TCR beta chain. This sample is part of a study of blood T cell repertoires in COVID-19. The length of the CDR3 is 15 residues. The V and J ends lost 6 bases and 7 bases respectively, with 16 bases between them. The germline CDR1 and CDR2 sequences are MNHEY and SMNVEV (reference sequence). Participants had their cohort set by participant-reported clinical history. In the authors' methods: How many nucleated cells were present was estimated from reference gene primer amplification. TCRdb keeps only in-frame clones here, not all; method: immunoSEQ multiplex PCR. V, J and clone size are taken as reported in that table, and D and trimming were inferred from the DNA itself. Among under 250,000 clones listed, 85% to 90% were seen once.

Sequencing was carried out using PBMCs or T cells enriched from blood (not recorded which). This sequence was found in a man aged 40-49 years who had recovered from COVID-19. V usage is TRBV27 and J usage is TRBJ1-6; possible D gene TRBD1, 6 bases. CDR3 region: CASRFGQLKNSPLHF. The CDR3 nucleotides are TGTGCCAGCAGATTCGGACAGCTGAAAAATTCACCCCTCCACTTT.